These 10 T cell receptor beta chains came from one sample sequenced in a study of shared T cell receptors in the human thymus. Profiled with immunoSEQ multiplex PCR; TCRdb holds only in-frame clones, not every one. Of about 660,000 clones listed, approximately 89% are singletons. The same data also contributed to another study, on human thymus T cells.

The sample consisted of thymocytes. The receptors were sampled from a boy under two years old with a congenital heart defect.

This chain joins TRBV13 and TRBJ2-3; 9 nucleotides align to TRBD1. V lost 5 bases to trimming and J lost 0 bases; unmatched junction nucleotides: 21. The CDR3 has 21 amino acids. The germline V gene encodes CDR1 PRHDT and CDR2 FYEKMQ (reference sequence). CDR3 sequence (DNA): TGTGCCAGCAGCCCCCGGGGGACAGGGCGATTTGGCGGGAAAAGCACAGATACGCAGTATTTT. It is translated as CASSPRGTGRFGGKSTDTQYF.

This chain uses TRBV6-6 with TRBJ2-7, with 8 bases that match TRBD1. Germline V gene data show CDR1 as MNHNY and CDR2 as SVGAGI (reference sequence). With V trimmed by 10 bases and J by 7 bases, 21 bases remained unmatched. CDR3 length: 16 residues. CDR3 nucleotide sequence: TGTGCCAATCAACTTCCTCCAGGGGGCCACCCTCGGGAGCAGTACTTC. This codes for CANQLPPGGHPREQYF.

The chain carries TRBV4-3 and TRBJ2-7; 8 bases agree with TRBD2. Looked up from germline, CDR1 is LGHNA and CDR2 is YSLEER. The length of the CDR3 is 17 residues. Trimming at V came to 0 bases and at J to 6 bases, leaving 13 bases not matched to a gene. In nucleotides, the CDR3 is TGCGCCAGCAGCCAAGATGTAGAAGCGGGGGACCTCTGCGAGCAGTACTTC. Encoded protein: CASSQDVEAGDLCEQYF.

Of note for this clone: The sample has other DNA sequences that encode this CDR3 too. The DNA for the CDR3 is TGTGCCAGCAGCCAACCCTCCGTACGCGGGGATGAAGGATCCCCCCTCCACTTT. This translates into CASSQPSVRGDEGSPLHF. The V call is TRBV4-2, the J call TRBJ1-6, with no clear D. CDR1 and CDR2 from the germline V gene are LGHNA and YNFKEQ. The CDR3 is made up of 18 amino acids. Trimming pared 2 bases from V and 13 bases from J, leaving 27 bases between.

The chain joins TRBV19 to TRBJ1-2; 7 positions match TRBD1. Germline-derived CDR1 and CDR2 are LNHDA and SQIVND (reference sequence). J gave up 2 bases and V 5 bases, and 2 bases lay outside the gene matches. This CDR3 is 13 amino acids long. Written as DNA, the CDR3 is TGTGCCAGTAGTCCACAGGGGAACTATGGCTACACCTTC. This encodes CASSPQGNYGYTF.

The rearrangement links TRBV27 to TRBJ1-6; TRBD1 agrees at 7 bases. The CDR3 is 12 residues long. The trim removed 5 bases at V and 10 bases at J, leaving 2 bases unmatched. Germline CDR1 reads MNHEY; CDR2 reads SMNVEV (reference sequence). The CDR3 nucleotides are TGTGCCAGCAGTGCAGGGGGATCACCCCTCCACTTT. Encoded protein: CASSAGGSPLHF.

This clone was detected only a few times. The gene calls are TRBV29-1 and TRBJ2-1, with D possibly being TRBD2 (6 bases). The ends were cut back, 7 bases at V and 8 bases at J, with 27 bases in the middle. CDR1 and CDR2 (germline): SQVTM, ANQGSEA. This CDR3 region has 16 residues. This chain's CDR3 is CSADVVTSGMPYEQFF. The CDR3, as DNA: TGCAGCGCTGACGTCGTGACTAGTGGAATGCCTTATGAGCAGTTCTTC.

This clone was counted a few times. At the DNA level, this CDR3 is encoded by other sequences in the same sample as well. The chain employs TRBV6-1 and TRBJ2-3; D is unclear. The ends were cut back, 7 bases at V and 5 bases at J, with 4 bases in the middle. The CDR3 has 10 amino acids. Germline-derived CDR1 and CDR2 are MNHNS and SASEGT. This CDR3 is CASTGDTQYF. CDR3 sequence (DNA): TGTGCCAGCACCGGAGATACGCAGTATTTT.

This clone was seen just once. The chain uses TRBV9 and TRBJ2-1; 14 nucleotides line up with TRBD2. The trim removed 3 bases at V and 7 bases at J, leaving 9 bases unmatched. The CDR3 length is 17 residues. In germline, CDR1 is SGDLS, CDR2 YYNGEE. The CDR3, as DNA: TGTGCCAGCAGCGCCGGGACTAGCGGGAGCGTGAGGAATGAGCAGTTCTTC. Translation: CASSAGTSGSVRNEQFF.

DNA of the CDR3: TGTGCCAGCAGCCAGACTTACGGGGACAGGGGATACACTGAAGCTTTCTTT. Translation gives CASSQTYGDRGYTEAFF. This chain connects TRBV7-8 to TRBJ1-1, with 10 bases lining up with TRBD1. V lost 5 bases and J lost 3; bases outside the gene matches: 12. CDR3 length: 17 amino acids. The germline CDR1 and CDR2 sequences are SGHVS and FQNEAQ.